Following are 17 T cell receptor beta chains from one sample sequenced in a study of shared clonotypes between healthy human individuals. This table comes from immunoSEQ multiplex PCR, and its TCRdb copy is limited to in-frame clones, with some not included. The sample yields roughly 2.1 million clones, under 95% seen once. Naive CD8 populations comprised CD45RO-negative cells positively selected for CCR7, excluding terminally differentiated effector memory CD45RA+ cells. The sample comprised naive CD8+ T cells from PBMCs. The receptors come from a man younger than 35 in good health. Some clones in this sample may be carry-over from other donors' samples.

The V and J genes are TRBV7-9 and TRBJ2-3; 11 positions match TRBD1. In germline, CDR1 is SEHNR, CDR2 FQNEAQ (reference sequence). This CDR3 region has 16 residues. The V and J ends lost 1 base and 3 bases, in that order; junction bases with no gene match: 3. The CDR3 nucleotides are TGTGCCAGCAGCTTAGAGGGGACAGGGGGGACAGATACGCAGTATTTT. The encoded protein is CASSLEGTGGTDTQYF.

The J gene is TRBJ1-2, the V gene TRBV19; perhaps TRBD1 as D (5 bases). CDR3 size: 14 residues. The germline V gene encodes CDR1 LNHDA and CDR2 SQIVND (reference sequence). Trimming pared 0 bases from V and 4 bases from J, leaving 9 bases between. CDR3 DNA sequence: TGTGCCAGTAGTATAGACAGGACAAGCTATGGCTACACCTTC. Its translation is CASSIDRTSYGYTF. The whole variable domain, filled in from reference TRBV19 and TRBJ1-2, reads DGGITQSPKYLFRKEGQNVTLSCEQNLNHDAMYWYRQDPGQGLRLIYYSQIVNDFQKGDIAEGYSVSREKKESFPLTVTSAQKNPTAFYLCASSIDRTSYGYTFGSGTRLTVV.

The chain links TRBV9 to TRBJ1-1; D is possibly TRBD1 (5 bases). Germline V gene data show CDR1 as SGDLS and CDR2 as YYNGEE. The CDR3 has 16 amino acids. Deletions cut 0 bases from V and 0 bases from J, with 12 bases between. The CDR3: CASSVDGGVLNTEAFF. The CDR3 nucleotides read TGTGCCAGCAGCGTAGATGGGGGGGTCCTGAACACTGAAGCTTTCTTT. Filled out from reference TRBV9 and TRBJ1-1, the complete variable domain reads DSGVTQTPKHLITATGQRVTLRCSPRSGDLSVYWYQQSLDQGLQFLIQYYNGEERAKGNILERFSAQQFPDLHSELNLSSLELGDSALYFCASSVDGGVLNTEAFFGQGTRLTVV.

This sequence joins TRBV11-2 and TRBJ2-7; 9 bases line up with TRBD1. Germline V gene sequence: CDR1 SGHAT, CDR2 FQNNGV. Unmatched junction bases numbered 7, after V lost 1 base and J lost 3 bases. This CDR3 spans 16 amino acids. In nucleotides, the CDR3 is TGTGCCAGCAGCTTAGGGACAGGGGCCGTGTTCTACGAGCAGTACTTC. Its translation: CASSLGTGAVFYEQYF.

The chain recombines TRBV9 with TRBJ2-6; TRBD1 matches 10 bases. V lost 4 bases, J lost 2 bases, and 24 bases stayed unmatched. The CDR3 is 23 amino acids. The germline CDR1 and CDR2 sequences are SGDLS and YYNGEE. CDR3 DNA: TGTGCCAGCAGCCACCCCGGGTACAGTGTGGTTGACAGGGGGCAGACTGGGGCCAACGTCCTGACTTTC. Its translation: CASSHPGYSVVDRGQTGANVLTF.

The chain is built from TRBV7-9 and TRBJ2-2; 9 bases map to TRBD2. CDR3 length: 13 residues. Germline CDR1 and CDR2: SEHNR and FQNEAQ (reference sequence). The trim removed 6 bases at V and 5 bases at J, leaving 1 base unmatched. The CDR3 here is CASSSGRTGELFF. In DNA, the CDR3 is TGTGCCAGCAGTAGCGGGAGAACCGGGGAGCTGTTTTTT. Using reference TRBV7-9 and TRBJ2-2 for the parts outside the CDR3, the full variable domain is DTGVSQNPRHKITKRGQNVTFRCDPISEHNRLYWYRQTLGQGPEFLTYFQNEAQLEKSRLLSDRFSAERPKGSFSTLEIQRTEQGDSAMYLCASSSGRTGELFFGEGSRLTVL.

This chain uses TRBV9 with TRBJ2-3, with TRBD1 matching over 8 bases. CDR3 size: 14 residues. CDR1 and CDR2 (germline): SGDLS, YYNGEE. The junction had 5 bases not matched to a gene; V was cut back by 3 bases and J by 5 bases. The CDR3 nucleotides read TGTGCCAGCAGCGGGGGACAGGCAGGAGATACGCAGTATTTT. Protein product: CASSGGQAGDTQYF.

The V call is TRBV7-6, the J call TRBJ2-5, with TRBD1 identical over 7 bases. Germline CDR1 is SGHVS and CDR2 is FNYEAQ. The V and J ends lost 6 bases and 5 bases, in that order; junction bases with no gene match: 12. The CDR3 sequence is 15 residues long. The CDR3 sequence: CASSHSGGVRETQYF. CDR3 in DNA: TGTGCCAGCAGTCATTCAGGGGGAGTGAGGGAGACCCAGTACTTC.

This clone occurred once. CDR3 DNA sequence: TGCGCCAGCAGCCAAGATGGTGCGGGTCAAGGGAGCTACGAGCAGTACTTC. It is translated as CASSQDGAGQGSYEQYF. The V gene is TRBV4-1, the J gene TRBJ2-7; the D gene is possibly TRBD2 (5 bases). V gave up 0 bases and J gave up 3 bases, with 18 bases separating them. Germline CDR1 reads MGHRA; CDR2 reads YSYEKL. The CDR3 length is 17 residues.

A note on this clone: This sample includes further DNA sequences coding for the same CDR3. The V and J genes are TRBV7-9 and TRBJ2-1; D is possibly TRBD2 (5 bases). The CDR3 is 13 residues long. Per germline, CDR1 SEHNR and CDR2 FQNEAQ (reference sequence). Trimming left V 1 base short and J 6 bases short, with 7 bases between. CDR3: CASSLGLANEQFF. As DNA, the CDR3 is TGTGCCAGCAGCTTAGGGCTAGCCAATGAGCAGTTCTTC.

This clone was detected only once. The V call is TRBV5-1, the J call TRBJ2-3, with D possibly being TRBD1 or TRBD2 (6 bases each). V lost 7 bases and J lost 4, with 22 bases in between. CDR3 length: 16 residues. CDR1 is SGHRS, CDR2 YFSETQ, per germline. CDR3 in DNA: TGCGCCAGCGTTCCGGTGAGGGGGGCAGACGCAGATACGCAGTATTTT. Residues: CASVPVRGADADTQYF.

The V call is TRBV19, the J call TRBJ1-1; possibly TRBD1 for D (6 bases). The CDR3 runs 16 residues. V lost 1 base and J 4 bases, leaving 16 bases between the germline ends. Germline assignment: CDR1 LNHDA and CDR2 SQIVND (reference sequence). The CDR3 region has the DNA TGTGCCAGTAGTATAGGGGGGGCCAAAATGGGCACTGAAGCTTTCTTT. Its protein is CASSIGGAKMGTEAFF.

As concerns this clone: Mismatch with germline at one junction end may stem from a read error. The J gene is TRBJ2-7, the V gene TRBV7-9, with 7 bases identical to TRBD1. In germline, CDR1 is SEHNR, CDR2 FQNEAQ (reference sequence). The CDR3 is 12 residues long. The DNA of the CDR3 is TGTGCCAGCAGCTCGACAGGGTACGGGCAGTACTTC. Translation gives CASSSTGYGQYF.

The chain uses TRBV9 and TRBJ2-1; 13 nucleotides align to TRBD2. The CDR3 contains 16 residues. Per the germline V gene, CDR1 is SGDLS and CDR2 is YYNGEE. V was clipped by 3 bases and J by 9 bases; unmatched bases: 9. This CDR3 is CASSATSGRALGEQFF. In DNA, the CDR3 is TGTGCCAGCAGCGCCACTAGCGGGAGGGCCCTCGGTGAGCAGTTCTTC.

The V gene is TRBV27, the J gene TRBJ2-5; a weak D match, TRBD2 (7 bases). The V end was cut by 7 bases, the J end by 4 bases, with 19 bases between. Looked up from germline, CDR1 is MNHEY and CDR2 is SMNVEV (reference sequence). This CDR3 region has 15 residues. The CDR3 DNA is TGTGCCAGCACCCTAGGGGGGGCGCCGGGAGAGACCCAGTACTTC. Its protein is CASTLGGAPGETQYF.

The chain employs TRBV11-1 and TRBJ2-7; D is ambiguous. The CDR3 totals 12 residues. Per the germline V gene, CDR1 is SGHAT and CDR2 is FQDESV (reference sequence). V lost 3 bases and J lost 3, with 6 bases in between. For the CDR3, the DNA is TGTGCCAGCAGCTTTTCAAACTACGAGCAGTACTTC. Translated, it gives CASSFSNYEQYF.

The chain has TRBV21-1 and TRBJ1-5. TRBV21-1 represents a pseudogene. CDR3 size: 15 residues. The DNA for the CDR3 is TGTGCCAGCAGGCCCTCGGGCACGAGCAATCAGCCCCAGCATTTT. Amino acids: CASRPSGTSNQPQHF.